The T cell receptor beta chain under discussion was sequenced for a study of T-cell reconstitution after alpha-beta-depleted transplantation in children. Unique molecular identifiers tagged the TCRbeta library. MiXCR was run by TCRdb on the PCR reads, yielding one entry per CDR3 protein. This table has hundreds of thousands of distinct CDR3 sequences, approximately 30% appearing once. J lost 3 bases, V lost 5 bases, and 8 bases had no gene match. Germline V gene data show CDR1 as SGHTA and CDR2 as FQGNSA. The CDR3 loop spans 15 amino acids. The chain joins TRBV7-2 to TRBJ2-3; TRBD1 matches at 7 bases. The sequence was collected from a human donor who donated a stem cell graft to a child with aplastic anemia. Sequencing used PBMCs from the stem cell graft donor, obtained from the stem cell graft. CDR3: CASSTYRGPTDTQYF. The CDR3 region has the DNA TGTGCCAGCAGCACGTACAGGGGACCTACAGATACGCAGTATTTT.